This T cell receptor beta chain was sequenced in a study of Ad26.COV2.S vaccination and SARS-CoV-2 variants. Assay used: immunoSEQ multiplex PCR; TCRdb lists only in-frame clones, some missing. The sample carries about 400,000 clones, roughly 80% recorded once. The CDR3 spans 15 residues. From germline, CDR1 is SGHTA and CDR2 FQGNSA. Trimming removed 3 bases at V and 0 bases at J, with 11 bases between. As to treatment: some 20 received Ad26.COV2.S at low or high dose, single or two shots; about 5 received placebo; per-sample allocation not given. The samples were gathered on day 63 after the first injection of vaccine or placebo. An adult donor aged 18-55 years was enrolled in Boston.

Source: peripheral blood, taken in a trial of Ad26.COV2.S vaccine versus placebo. This sequence was found in a person between 18 and 65 years old who received the Ad26.COV2.S COVID-19 vaccine or a placebo. The rearrangement links TRBV7-2 to TRBJ1-2; D ambiguous. CDR3 coding DNA: TGTGCCAGCAGCTTTGGGTCCAAATCTAACTATGGCTACACCTTC. This gives the protein CASSFGSKSNYGYTF.